This is a list of T cell receptor beta chains from one sample in a study of human thymus T cells. Profiling relied on immunoSEQ multiplex PCR, and the TCRdb table lists in-frame clones only, not all of them. The sample carries around 70,000 clones, over 85% recorded once. Sequencing was performed on thymus tissue. These TCRs come from a girl younger than two with a congenital heart defect but otherwise immunologically healthy. Both conserved end residues are part of each CDR3. Each record gives: clone size, V gene, CDR3 protein. Clone size is given for some rows only: seen once, a few or many times, or a class if the clone is expanded.

once	TRBV4-2	CASSLISFRCRGPGANVLTF
.	TRBV28	CASSLGPLSYEQYF
once	TRBV6-1	CASSETRTDTQYF
.	TRBV7-7	CASSPTTDRDRSNQPQHF
.	TRBV29-1	CSVGREHHEQYF
.	TRBV30	CAWIKGCSYNEQFF
.	TRBV5-1	CASSLVGRVHGYTF
.	TRBV30	CASITRGLPADEQYF
.	TRBV19	CASSHPQGRGSYLSYEQYF
.	TRBV15	CATSRVERETRSSGNTIYF
once	TRBV6-5	CASRELAEVYEQYF
.	TRBV28	CASSLCTPPNRNEQFF
.	TRBV7-7	CASSLRAGETQYF
.	TRBV6-5	CASSKQGAGDIQYF
.	TRBV7-2	CASNPQAGVSYNEQFF
.	TRBV19	CASSILEGTNEQFF
.	TRBV12-5	CASGLVPEVRDNEAYNEQFF
.	TRBV19	CASSMVRTGDTEAFF
.	TRBV9	CASSSRDGTGGAEGYTF
once	TRBV10-1	CASSAGKLRDTNTGELFF
.	TRBV27	CASSFYRIPGELFF
.	TRBV9	CASSPRDRGVQETQYF
.	TRBV25-1	CASSEWGREYPDTQYF
.	TRBV7-2	CASPPGTGARWGLNNEQFF
.	TRBV5-1	CASRHTRLADTQYF
.	TRBV5-1	CASSSKGEGPDTQYF
.	TRBV12-1	CASSPGGFRDNQPQHF
.	TRBV9	CASSARLAPTDTQYF
.	TRBV28	CASSLCSGELFF
.	TRBV30	CAWNVRPQETQYF
.	TRBV6-1	CASSEALRGTNQPQHF
.	TRBV4-1	CASSQGKGKQETQYF
.	TRBV30	CAWSPRRADTQYF
.	TRBV7-6	CASSLEYGYQPQHF
.	TRBV2	CASSVASGRGDTQYF
.	TRBV5-6	CASSLGLAGETQYF
.	TRBV5-1	CASSPPPGTSGSFAYNEQFF
once	TRBV7-2	CASSPPGTGGTDTQYF
.	TRBV4-1	CASSQGGLDRYDNEQFF
.	TRBV28	CASSGRGQDTYEQYF
.	TRBV29-1	CSVPGLAGSSSYNEQFF
.	TRBV10-3	CAIRTSGRNEQYF
.	TRBV7-9	CASRPRGGASNEQFF
.	TRBV19	CASSSTTDTQYF
.	TRBV4-3	CASSQEAGGLVGDTQYF
.	TRBV14	CASSQTWGLAGSSSTGELFF
.	TRBV5-1	CASSLGPDRGQRNTEAFF
.	TRBV27	CASSRSSTDTQYF
.	TRBV4-1	CASSQRLYGNYEQYF
.	TRBV11-2	CASSLGATENTEAFF
.	TRBV10-2	CASSIRDRPYEQYF
.	TRBV7-2	CASSPSANEQFF
.	TRBV19	CASKRGETQYF
.	TRBV18	CASSPREANWDNEQFF
.	TRBV10-3	CAITERHTEAFF
.	TRBV4-2	CASSQDEGAQDEQFF
.	TRBV27	CASSSPGLAGARDEQYF
.	TRBV18	CASSPTSGLTYEQYF
.	TRBV6-5	CASRSGRAWQETQYF